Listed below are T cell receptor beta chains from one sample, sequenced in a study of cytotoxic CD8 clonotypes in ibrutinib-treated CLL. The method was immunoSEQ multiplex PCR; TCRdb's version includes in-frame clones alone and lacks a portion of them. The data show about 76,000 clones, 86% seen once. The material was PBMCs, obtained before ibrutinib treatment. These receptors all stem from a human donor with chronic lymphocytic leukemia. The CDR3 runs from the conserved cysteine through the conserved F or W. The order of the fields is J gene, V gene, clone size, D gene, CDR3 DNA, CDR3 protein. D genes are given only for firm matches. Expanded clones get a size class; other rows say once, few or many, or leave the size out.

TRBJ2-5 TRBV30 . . TGTGCCTGGAGTGTACCCCGGATATTCCAAGAGACCCAGTACTTC CAWSVPRIFQETQYF
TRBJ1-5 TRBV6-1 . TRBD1 TGTGCCAGCAGCGAGAAGACAGGGCGGGACCGGCCCCAGCATTTT CASSEKTGRDRPQHF
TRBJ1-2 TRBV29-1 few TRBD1 TGCAGCGTTCCTGAGGTTACAGGGGGCCTAGGGAGGTATGGCTACACCTTC CSVPEVTGGLGRYGYTF
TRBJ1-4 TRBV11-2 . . TGTGCCAGCAGCCGACTCCAAGGACAGGAAAAACTGTTTTTT CASSRLQGQEKLFF
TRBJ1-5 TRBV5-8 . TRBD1 TGTGCCAGCAGCGTAGGGGACAGGGGGGTTCAGCCCCAGCATTTT CASSVGDRGVQPQHF
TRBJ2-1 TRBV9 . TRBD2 TGTGCCAGCAGCAAGCTAGCGGGATTATACAATGAGCAGTTCTTC CASSKLAGLYNEQFF
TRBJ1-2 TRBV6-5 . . TGTGCCAGCAGTGCGATGAGGGACGGGTATGGCTACACCTTC CASSAMRDGYGYTF
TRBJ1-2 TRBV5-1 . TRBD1 TGCGCCAGCAGCTTGGGGCCCCAGACAGGGACCGGTTCCGGCTACACCTTC CASSLGPQTGTGSGYTF
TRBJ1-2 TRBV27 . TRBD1 TGTGCCAGCAGTTCCCGGACAGGGGGCGCTTCTTACTATGGCTACACCTTC CASSSRTGGASYYGYTF
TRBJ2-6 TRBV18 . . TGTGCCAGCTCTCCGGACGCCGCCGGTCGTAGCTCTGGGGCCAACGTCCTGACTTTC CASSPDAAGRSSGANVLTF
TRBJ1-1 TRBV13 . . TGTGCCAGCAGCTTAGGGTACCGAGACACTGAAGCTTTCTTT CASSLGYRDTEAFF
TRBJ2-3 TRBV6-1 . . TGTGCCAGCAGTGAATTGGGCCACGGTACAGATACGCAGTATTTT CASSELGHGTDTQYF
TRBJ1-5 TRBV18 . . TGTGCCAGCTCACTACCGAGGGGATCCGGCAATCAGCCCCAGCATTTT CASSLPRGSGNQPQHF
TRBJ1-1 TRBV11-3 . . TGTGCCAGCAGAAGGTCGAACACTGAAGCTTTCTTT CASRRSNTEAFF